These 4 T cell receptor beta chains share one sample of origin, sequenced in a study of OX40 agonist ivuxolimab in advanced cancers. Here immunoSEQ multiplex PCR was the method, and the copy in TCRdb shows in-frame clones only, minus some. The sample lists fewer than 50,000 clones; 65% to 90% were seen once. Material: CD4+ or CD8+ T cells sorted from blood, obtained in a trial of the OX40 agonist ivuxolimab. Receptors were obtained from an adult with an advanced solid tumor such as melanoma, head and neck, liver or kidney cancer.

The chain employs TRBV11-2 and TRBJ2-5; D gene unclear. Germline CDR1 and CDR2: SGHAT and FQNNGV. The CDR3 totals 11 residues. Trimming took off 2 bases at V and 5 bases at J, with 3 bases between the two ends. CDR3 in amino acids: CASSLSETQYF. The CDR3 nucleotides read TGTGCCAGCAGCTTATCTGAGACCCAGTACTTC.

The V and J genes are TRBV7-2 and TRBJ2-5; 14 nucleotides agree with TRBD2. The germline CDR1 and CDR2 sequences are SGHTA and FQGNSA. The CDR3 sequence is 16 residues long. The V gene end was trimmed by 3 bases and the J gene end by 11 bases; junction bases not matched to a gene: 11. CDR3 DNA: TGTGCCAGCAGCTTTTCTACGAGACTAGCGGGAGGGGAGCAGTACTTC. It codes for CASSFSTRLAGGEQYF.

The chain employs TRBV5-6 and TRBJ2-2; 13 nucleotides line up with TRBD2. The CDR3 totals 17 residues. Per germline, CDR1 SGHDT and CDR2 YYEEEE. The ends lost 2 bases at V and 8 bases at J; junction bases unmatched: 9. CDR3 sequence reads: CASSFDPVGLAGGELFF. CDR3 nucleotides: TGTGCCAGCAGCTTTGACCCGGTGGGACTAGCGGGAGGGGAGCTGTTTTTT.

V and J are TRBV2 and TRBJ2-5; D unclear. V dropped 5 bases and J dropped 0 bases, with 13 bases sitting between them. CDR1 is SNHLY, CDR2 FYNNEI, per germline. The CDR3 covers 15 residues. CDR3 residues: CASSSSFGYQETQYF. The CDR3 DNA sequence: TGTGCCAGCAGTTCTTCCTTTGGGTACCAAGAGACCCAGTACTTC. Complete variable domain (other parts from reference TRBV2 and TRBJ2-5): EPEVTQTPSHQVTQMGQEVILRCVPISNHLYFYWYRQILGQKVEFLVSFYNNEISEKSEIFDDQFSVERPDGSNFTLKIRSTKLEDSAMYFCASSSSFGYQETQYFGPGTRLLVL.